This T cell receptor beta chain came from a study of identical twins. Study-level points and caveats: Twin-shared out-of-frame alpha sequences were enriched for low generation probability.

On this clonotype itself: Its antigen is unidentified.

CDR3 size: 14 residues. The germline V gene encodes CDR1 SGHRS and CDR2 YFSETQ. Trimming at V came to 7 bases and at J to 7 bases, leaving 8 bases not matched to a gene. In TCRdb, the 5' RACE reads were re-called with MiXCR into one record per CDR3 protein. This sample carries roughly 540,000 distinct CDR3 sequences, 22% of them seen once, and the ten largest clones take 0.91%. The sample was also reused in another study, on T cells expressing NK-cell markers.

The sequence was obtained from a woman aged 18-29 years in good health. The chain uses TRBV5-1 and TRBJ2-1; 10 positions match TRBD1. The sequenced sample consisted of CD4+ T cells sorted from blood. This chain's CDR3 is CASGGGQGMNEQFF. The CDR3 DNA is TGCGCCAGCGGCGGGGGACAGGGGATGAATGAGCAGTTCTTC.